The clone carrying this T cell receptor beta chain was seen only a few times. The use of a sample-barcoded 5' primer and a J-beta primer mix characterized a second PCR of roughly 6 to 11 cycles. In TCRdb, the 5' RACE reads were re-called with MiXCR into one record per CDR3 protein. The sample holds about 1 million distinct CDR3 sequences, under 45% seen once. This entry is derived from a study of blood T cells in healthy people across ages. Germline V gene lookup returns CDR1 DFQATT and CDR2 SNEGSKA (reference sequence). The trim removed 3 bases at V and 3 bases at J, leaving 6 bases unmatched. CDR3 length: 15 residues.

The sequencing sample was made of blood. The TCR originated in an older woman in good health. The chain joins TRBV20-1 to TRBJ2-5; TRBD2 agrees at 11 bases. The CDR3 region is CSARVMGLAEETQYF. The CDR3 coding sequence is TGCAGTGCTAGGGTCATGGGACTAGCGGAAGAGACCCAGTACTTC.